Listed here are 28 T cell receptor beta chains from one sample, sequenced in a study of human T cells and chemical hapten exposure. TCRdb independently ran MiXCR on the RACE reads; one entry per CDR3 protein. This repertoire shows roughly 100,000 distinct CDR3 sequences, around 35% found once; its top ten account for around 2.7%. Stated time point: patch test 3, about 24 weeks after DPC sensitization. Treatment: therapeutic diphenylcyclopropenone sensitization with weekly scalp DPC. The specimen comprised whole blood, sampled in connection with sensitization to the hapten diphenylcyclopropenone (DPC). The source of these receptors is a man aged 40-50 years with alopecia areata. Some clones in this sample may be carry-over from other donors' samples.

The table lists this clonotype with a few counts. The rearrangement uses TRBV6-5 and TRBJ2-3; no clear D. The CDR3 has 10 amino acids. Germline-derived CDR1 and CDR2 are MNHEY and SVGAGI. V lost 11 bases to trimming and J lost 5 bases, with 8 bases between them. The CDR3 spells CAVTGDTQYF. CDR3 in DNA: TGTGCCGTTACGGGAGATACGCAGTATTTT.

V and J are TRBV29-1 and TRBJ1-2; no clear D gene. Germline V gene lookup returns CDR1 SQVTM and CDR2 ANQGSEA. Trimming took 3 bases from V and 0 from J, leaving 11 bases between them. The CDR3 consists of 14 residues. The CDR3 coding sequence is TGCAGCGTTGACGGGGAGGGTCCTAACTATGGCTACACCTTC. It specifies CSVDGEGPNYGYTF.

Only a few counts were recorded for this clonotype. The V gene is TRBV6-2 or TRBV6-3, the J gene TRBJ1-5; unclear D gene. Deletions cut 4 bases from V and 0 bases from J, with 10 bases between. CDR3 size: 15 residues. CDR1 MNHEY and CDR2 SVGEGT come from the germline V gene. DNA for the CDR3: TGTGCCAGCAGTTTTTCCGGTTCTAGCAATCAGCCCCAGCATTTT. Its protein is CASSFSGSSNQPQHF.

Turning to this clonotype: At one boundary the junction diverges from the germline segment, which might be a read error. This rearrangement joins TRBV5-4 to TRBJ2-1; weak D call: TRBD2 (6 bases). Germline loops: CDR1 SGHNT, CDR2 YYREEE (reference sequence). The CDR3 extends over 13 amino acids. This chain's CDR3 is CASRLGTSDEQFF. The DNA for the CDR3 is TGTGCCAGCAGATTGGGGACTTCCGATGAGCAGTTCTTC.

This clonotype has only a few counts. The CDR3 protein is CSVVVQGEDTIYF. CDR3 coding DNA: TGCAGCGTTGTAGTTCAGGGGGAGGACACCATATATTTT. V usage is TRBV29-1 and J usage is TRBJ1-3, with TRBD1 matching 7 bases. Germline lookup yields CDR1 SQVTM and CDR2 ANQGSEA. CDR3 length: 13 residues. V shed 4 bases, J shed 8 bases, and the junction held 8 bases outside the gene matches.

The gene calls are TRBV27 and TRBJ1-5; D may be TRBD1 (5 bases). CDR1 is MNHEY, CDR2 SMNVEV, per germline (reference sequence). Trimming removed 5 bases at V and 3 bases at J, with 8 bases between. The CDR3 loop spans 13 amino acids. DNA of the CDR3: TGTGCCAGCAGTCTGGGACCCAATCAGCCCCAGCATTTT. Translation: CASSLGPNQPQHF.

This chain uses TRBV12-3 or TRBV12-4 with TRBJ1-1; TRBD1 matches 8 bases. The CDR3 has 14 residues. V shed 6 bases, J shed 3 bases, and the junction held 6 bases outside the gene matches. The CDR3 nucleotides read TGTGCCAGCAGGCGACAGGGGAGGGACACTGAAGCTTTCTTT. Its protein product is CASRRQGRDTEAFF.

This clonotype was seen only a few times. The chain uses TRBV12-3 or TRBV12-4 and TRBJ2-1; D is undetermined. V lost 5 bases, J lost 0 bases, and 8 bases lay in between. This CDR3 comprises 14 residues. The CDR3 here is CASSLDPSYNEQFF. CDR3 DNA: TGTGCCAGCAGTCTGGACCCCTCCTACAATGAGCAGTTCTTC.

The rearrangement links TRBV4-2 to TRBJ2-1; perhaps D is TRBD1 or TRBD2 (5 bases each). The germline V and J ends were trimmed by 1 base and 4 bases, with 11 bases remaining between them. The CDR3 is 15 residues long. Germline lookup yields CDR1 LGHNA and CDR2 YNFKEQ. The CDR3 is CASSQAFGGYNEQFF. In nucleotides, the CDR3 is TGTGCCAGCAGCCAAGCTTTTGGGGGATACAATGAGCAGTTCTTC.

Ten or more counts support this clonotype. V gene TRBV7-2 combines with J gene TRBJ2-4; the match to TRBD2 covers 12 bases. Germline V gene lookup returns CDR1 SGHTA and CDR2 FQGNSA. The length of the CDR3 is 16 residues. The J segment lost 2 bases and the V segment lost 5 bases, leaving 4 bases of the junction unmatched. CDR3 sequence (DNA): TGTGCCAGCAGCGAAGGACTAGCGGGGTCCAAAAACATTCAGTACTTC. Translated: CASSEGLAGSKNIQYF.

Ten or more counts support this clonotype. This chain connects TRBV20-1 to TRBJ1-5; 9 nucleotides match TRBD1. The germline V gene has CDR1 DFQATT and CDR2 SNEGSKA (reference sequence). There are 17 residues in the CDR3. The ends lost 3 bases at V and 2 bases at J; junction bases unmatched: 11. This chain's CDR3 is CSARNSGQGSRNQPQHF. CDR3 DNA: TGCAGTGCTAGGAACTCGGGACAGGGTAGTCGCAATCAGCCCCAGCATTTT.

The chain employs TRBV11-3 and TRBJ2-1; 7 nucleotides align to TRBD1. Trimming took 3 bases from V and 0 from J; bases not matched to a gene: 5. From germline, CDR1 is SGHNT and CDR2 YENEEA. CDR3 length equals 16 residues. The CDR3 DNA follows: TGTGCCAGCAGCTTCGTGGGGACAGTCTCCTACAATGAGCAGTTCTTC. This codes for CASSFVGTVSYNEQFF.

This chain joins TRBV2 and TRBJ1-1; tentatively, D is TRBD1 (5 bases). From germline, CDR1 is SNHLY and CDR2 FYNNEI. This CDR3 is 13 amino acids long. Deletions cut 4 bases from V and 7 bases from J, with 13 bases between. The DNA of the CDR3 is TGTGCCAGCAGTGGGGGCCCTTGGGATGAAGCTTTCTTT. As protein: CASSGGPWDEAFF.

This clonotype was counted a few times. V usage is TRBV11-1 and J usage is TRBJ2-5; a possible D gene is TRBD2 (6 bases). Trimming shortened V by 6 bases and J by 5 bases, and 13 bases separated the two germline ends. The CDR3 spans 13 residues. Germline V CDR1 and CDR2: SGHAT, FQDESV (reference sequence). CDR3 nucleotides: TGTGCCAGCAGTCCTAGCGACGCGGAGACCCAGTACTTC. Translated, it gives CASSPSDAETQYF.

For this clonotype: The conserved final phenylalanine or tryptophan is absent from the CDR3, which likely points to a read error. J is TRBJ1-1 and V is TRBV10-3; D is unresolved. CDR1 and CDR2 from the germline V gene are ENHRY and SYGVKD. This CDR3 region has 15 residues. Trimming shortened V by 3 bases and J by 1 base, and 12 bases separated the two germline ends. CDR3: CAISDNQGPNTEAFL. The CDR3 nucleotides are TGTGCCATCAGTGACAACCAAGGTCCGAACACTGAAGCTTTCCTT.

J is TRBJ1-1 and V is TRBV5-1, with D unresolved. The CDR3 has 13 residues. V was shortened by 3 bases and J by 3 bases, with 9 bases between the two germline ends. CDR1 is SGHRS, CDR2 YFSETQ, per germline. DNA for the CDR3: TGCGCCAGCAGCTCAGAGGGAGACACTGAAGCTTTCTTT. It is translated as CASSSEGDTEAFF.

This clonotype was picked up a small number of times. This chain uses TRBV29-1 with TRBJ1-1; D not certain. The CDR3 consists of 12 residues. Germline CDR1 reads SQVTM; CDR2 reads ANQGSEA. CDR3 in DNA: TGCATGGGTATGCGGCGTGGCACTGAAGCTTTCTTT. Amino acids: CMGMRRGTEAFF. Together with reference TRBV29-1 and TRBJ1-1, the CDR3 gives the full variable domain: SAVISQKPSRDICQRGTSLTIQCQVDSQVTMMFWYRQQPGQSLTLIATANQGSEATYESGFVIDKFPISRPNLTFSTLTVSNMSPEDSSIYLCMGMRRGTEAFFGQGTRLTVV.

This chain joins TRBV24-1 and TRBJ2-1, with TRBD1 as a possible D gene (5 bases). V lost 1 base, J lost 7 bases, and 16 bases lay in between. Germline CDR1 is KGHDR and CDR2 is SFDVKD. This CDR3 spans 16 amino acids. For the CDR3, the DNA is TGTGCCACCAGTGATTTACAGACAGAGCTTAGGAATGAGCAGTTCTTC. This codes for CATSDLQTELRNEQFF.

The V and J genes are TRBV7-9 and TRBJ2-3, with TRBD2 as a possible D gene (6 bases). The CDR3 is made up of 15 amino acids. V was trimmed by 4 bases and J by 0 bases, leaving 11 bases between them. Germline V gene lookup returns CDR1 SEHNR and CDR2 FQNEAQ (reference sequence). CDR3 DNA sequence: TGTGCCAGCAGCTCGTGGACTACTAGCACAGATACGCAGTATTTT. This gives the protein CASSSWTTSTDTQYF.

The rearrangement uses TRBV12-3 or TRBV12-4 and TRBJ2-2; 10 nucleotides match TRBD1. Trimming at V came to 5 bases and at J to 5 bases, leaving 2 bases not matched to a gene. The CDR3 sequence is 14 residues long. CDR3 protein: CASSRTGGTGELFF. CDR3 coding DNA: TGTGCCAGCAGTCGGACAGGGGGGACCGGGGAGCTGTTTTTT.

This clonotype appeared a few times. J is TRBJ2-4 and V is TRBV6-2 or TRBV6-3; no definite D call. The germline CDR1 and CDR2 sequences are MNHEY and SVGEGT. Trimming cost V 0 bases and J 7 bases, with 7 bases left between them. This CDR3 is 13 amino acids long. The CDR3 sequence is CASSYSPANIQYF. Written as DNA, the CDR3 is TGTGCCAGCAGTTACTCGCCGGCCAACATTCAGTACTTC.

The chain recombines TRBV14 with TRBJ2-7; 13 bases are a match to TRBD2. The V gene's germline CDR1 is SGHDN and CDR2 FVKESK. The CDR3 has 18 residues. V was pared by 3 bases and J by 6 bases, with 14 bases of the junction left unmatched. The CDR3 reads CASSQGLAGPTLVAEQYV. In nucleotides, the CDR3 is TGTGCCAGCAGCCAGGGACTAGCGGGACCAACATTGGTTGCCGAGCAGTACGTC.

This chain joins TRBV18 and TRBJ2-7; possible D gene TRBD1, 6 bases. Germline loops: CDR1 KGHSH, CDR2 LQKENI. The CDR3 consists of 15 residues. Trimming left V 1 base short and J 2 bases short, with 12 bases between. The DNA of the CDR3 is TGTGCCAGCTCACCACAAGAAGCAGGGGCCTACGAGCAGTACTTC. Its translation is CASSPQEAGAYEQYF.

This clonotype appeared once. The V call is TRBV7-9, the J call TRBJ2-7, with D hard to call. The CDR3 sequence is 10 residues long. The V end was cut by 6 bases, the J end by 12 bases, with 12 bases between. Germline V gene lookup returns CDR1 SEHNR and CDR2 FQNEAQ (reference sequence). The CDR3 loop reads CASRSGRGYF. The CDR3 DNA reads TGTGCCAGCAGGTCTGGCCGCGGGTACTTC. The full variable domain, completed using reference TRBV7-9 and TRBJ2-7, is DTGVSQNPRHKITKRGQNVTFRCDPISEHNRLYWYRQTLGQGPEFLTYFQNEAQLEKSRLLSDRFSAERPKGSFSTLEIQRTEQGDSAMYLCASRSGRGYFGPGTRLTVT.

The chain uses TRBV6-5 and TRBJ2-6, with D possibly TRBD1 on 6 matching bases. Germline CDR1 and CDR2: MNHEY and SVGAGI. The CDR3 has 17 amino acids. With 6 bases removed from V and 2 bases from J, the gap between germline ends came to 17 bases. The CDR3 protein is CASRDGRGAPGANVLTF. CDR3 coding DNA: TGTGCCAGCAGGGACGGCAGGGGTGCTCCTGGGGCCAACGTCCTGACTTTC.

This clonotype was detected a few times. This chain uses TRBV29-1 with TRBJ2-7; D might be TRBD1 or TRBD2, each matching 6 bases. Germline-derived CDR1 and CDR2 are SQVTM and ANQGSEA. CDR3 size: 12 residues. Trimming took off 7 bases at V and 4 bases at J, with 14 bases between the two ends. CDR3 region: CSGSGASYEQYF. The CDR3 DNA is TGCAGCGGATCGGGGGCATCTTACGAGCAGTACTTC.

V and J are TRBV10-2 and TRBJ1-3; tentatively, D is TRBD1 (5 bases). Trimming removed 4 bases from V and 0 bases from J, with 10 bases in between. The CDR3 totals 15 residues. Germline values: CDR1 WSHSY, CDR2 SAAADI. The CDR3 DNA reads as TGCGCCAGCAGTGTTTGGGGCGACTCTGGAAACACCATATATTTT. Protein product: CASSVWGDSGNTIYF.

This clonotype was found a few times. This chain connects TRBV7-8 to TRBJ1-2; D may be TRBD1 (5 bases). V was clipped by 5 bases and J by 3 bases, with 10 bases between them. Germline V CDR1 and CDR2: SGHVS, FQNEAQ. The length of the CDR3 is 13 residues. In DNA, the CDR3 is TGTGCCAGCAGCCACGGGGCCGACTATGGCTACACCTTC. This sequence encodes CASSHGADYGYTF.